One and the same sample provided the 28 T cell receptor beta chains below, sequenced in a study of T cell changes during pregnancy in multiple sclerosis. This table comes from immunoSEQ multiplex PCR, and its TCRdb copy is limited to in-frame clones, with some not included. The sample has over 70,000 clones, 80% to 95% seen once. Specimen: peripheral blood, collected in the third trimester of pregnancy. The receptors derive from a female donor in good health, enrolled as a control in a pregnancy study.

V usage is TRBV6-5 and J usage is TRBJ2-7, with 13 bases identical to TRBD2. Germline values: CDR1 MNHEY, CDR2 SVGAGI. The CDR3 runs to 15 residues. The trim removed 6 bases at V and 3 bases at J, leaving 5 bases unmatched. This chain's CDR3 is CASRKTSGGLYEQYF. CDR3 bases: TGTGCCAGCAGGAAGACTAGCGGGGGGCTCTACGAGCAGTACTTC.

The chain is built from TRBV4-3 and TRBJ1-5, with D unresolved. Trimming removed 4 bases at V and 4 bases at J, with 8 bases between. The CDR3 runs 13 residues. The germline V gene has CDR1 LGHNA and CDR2 YSLEER. CDR3 DNA sequence: TGCGCCAGCAGCCTGGGCCCAAATCAGCCCCAGCATTTT. The encoded protein is CASSLGPNQPQHF.

The chain is built from TRBV6-6 and TRBJ1-5; D is possibly TRBD1 (5 bases). The CDR3 runs to 14 residues. Looked up from germline, CDR1 is MNHNY and CDR2 is SVGAGI (reference sequence). Trimming pared 7 bases from V and 1 base from J, leaving 11 bases between. CDR3 loop: CASTGILSNQPQHF. CDR3 DNA sequence: TGTGCCAGCACAGGGATTTTGAGCAATCAGCCCCAGCATTTT.

V gene TRBV5-6 combines with J gene TRBJ2-5; tentative D call: TRBD2 (5 bases). The germline gives CDR1 SGHDT, CDR2 YYEEEE. The CDR3 consists of 14 residues. The V and J ends lost 4 bases and 1 base respectively, with 11 bases between them. The CDR3 reads CASSERRGQETQYF. In DNA form, the CDR3 reads TGTGCCAGCAGCGAGAGACGGGGCCAAGAGACCCAGTACTTC.

This chain uses TRBV14 with TRBJ1-3; D uncertain. V shed 5 bases and J shed 0 bases, with 11 bases lying between them. This CDR3 region has 15 residues. Germline CDR1 reads SGHDN; CDR2 reads FVKESK. The chain's CDR3 is CASSESAVSGNTIYF. CDR3 nucleotide sequence: TGTGCCAGCAGCGAAAGTGCGGTCTCTGGAAACACCATATATTTT.

The V gene is TRBV19, the J gene TRBJ2-1; TRBD2 aligns across 7 bases. This CDR3 region has 15 residues. Germline CDR1 and CDR2: LNHDA and SQIVND (reference sequence). Germline trimming cut 7 bases from V and 5 bases from J; bases unmatched to any gene: 11. The CDR3 sequence is CASIPSAGANNEQFF. The CDR3, as DNA: TGTGCCAGTATCCCTTCCGCGGGAGCCAACAATGAGCAGTTCTTC.

The chain joins TRBV15 to TRBJ2-2, with a weak D call TRBD1 (6 bases). This CDR3 has 15 amino acids. V was pared by 3 bases and J by 2 bases, with 10 bases between. CDR1 is LNHNV and CDR2 is YYDKDF in the germline V gene (reference sequence). DNA of the CDR3: TGTGCCACCAGCAGCCTGGACAGAAACACCGGGGAGCTGTTTTTT. Protein: CATSSLDRNTGELFF.

The rearrangement joins TRBV2 to TRBJ1-1; D gene uncertain. Germline V lookup: CDR1 SNHLY, CDR2 FYNNEI. V shed 2 bases and J shed 0 bases, with 10 bases lying between them. The CDR3 sequence is 15 residues long. Written as DNA, the CDR3 is TGTGCCAGCAGTGAATCCCCCCAATTGAACACTGAAGCTTTCTTT. Protein product: CASSESPQLNTEAFF.

This clone appeared a single time. The genes are TRBV7-9 and TRBJ1-4, with 7 bases identical to TRBD1. The germline V gene has CDR1 SEHNR and CDR2 FQNEAQ (reference sequence). J was trimmed by 5 bases and V by 5 bases; bases with no gene match: 5. This CDR3 contains 14 residues. The CDR3 sequence is CASSRSTGNEKLFF. Written as DNA, the CDR3 is TGTGCCAGCAGCCGATCGACAGGGAATGAAAAACTGTTTTTT.

This clone was counted a few times. J is TRBJ1-1 and V is TRBV4-2, with TRBD1 as a possible D gene (5 bases). The V end was cut by 1 base, the J end by 5 bases, with 20 bases between. The germline V gene encodes CDR1 LGHNA and CDR2 YNFKEQ. The length of the CDR3 is 17 residues. The CDR3 region is CASSQAHSSAGQTEAFF. The DNA for the CDR3 is TGTGCCAGCAGCCAAGCTCATTCGTCTGCAGGGCAAACTGAAGCTTTCTTT.

The rearrangement uses TRBV4-2 and TRBJ2-1, with a weak D call TRBD2 (6 bases). Looked up from germline, CDR1 is LGHNA and CDR2 is YNFKEQ. The V end was cut by 0 bases, the J end by 12 bases, with 12 bases between. This CDR3 has 13 amino acids. The CDR3 loop is CASSQEIVGLQFF. CDR3 bases: TGTGCCAGCAGCCAAGAAATAGTGGGACTGCAGTTCTTC.

This chain links TRBV18 with TRBJ1-2; unclear D gene. Germline loops: CDR1 KGHSH, CDR2 LQKENI. V lost 3 bases to trimming and J lost 4 bases, with 12 bases between them. The CDR3 runs 14 residues. In DNA form, the CDR3 reads TGTGCCAGCTCACCGGCCGCTGGTCTCTATGGCTACACCTTC. Translating gives CASSPAAGLYGYTF.

The rearrangement joins TRBV15 to TRBJ1-6; TRBD1 might be the D (6 bases). This CDR3 has 18 residues. The V end lost 5 bases, the J end lost 7 bases, and 24 bases lay between the germline ends. CDR1 is LNHNV, CDR2 YYDKDF, per germline (reference sequence). The CDR3 DNA follows: TGTGCCACCAGCTTTATCCGGGACAACCATCAGAGGAATTCACCCCTCCACTTT. Its protein product is CATSFIRDNHQRNSPLHF.

J is TRBJ1-3 and V is TRBV16; D not resolved. The CDR3 sequence is 14 residues long. Germline V gene data show CDR1 as KGHSY and CDR2 as FQNENV. The ends were cut back, 3 bases at V and 0 bases at J, with 6 bases in the middle. DNA of the CDR3: TGTGCCAGCAGCCATTCATCCTCTGGAAACACCATATATTTT. The encoded protein is CASSHSSSGNTIYF.

The CDR3 sequence is CAAKGRGRSGNTIYF. The CDR3, as DNA: TGTGCCGCAAAGGGCAGGGGGCGATCTGGAAACACCATATATTTT. The V gene is TRBV28, the J gene TRBJ1-3, with 8 bases aligning to TRBD1. Trimming took 11 bases from V and 1 from J; bases not matched to a gene: 10. The CDR3 contains 15 residues. CDR1 and CDR2 (germline): MDHEN, SYDVKM. The whole variable domain, filled in from reference TRBV28 and TRBJ1-3, reads DVKVTQSSRYLVKRTGEKVFLECVQDMDHENMFWYRQDPGLGLRLIYFSYDVKMKEKGDIPEGYSVSREKKERFSLILESASTNQTSMYLCAAKGRGRSGNTIYFGEGSWLTVV.

The chain is built from TRBV5-4 and TRBJ2-5; D call uncertain. CDR1 SGHNT and CDR2 YYREEE come from the germline V gene (reference sequence). V was trimmed by 4 bases and J by 1 base, leaving 8 bases between them. The CDR3 is 13 amino acids. The CDR3 protein is CASSIRIQETQYF. CDR3 nucleotide sequence: TGTGCCAGCAGCATCAGGATCCAAGAGACCCAGTACTTC.

This sequence joins TRBV10-2 and TRBJ1-2; TRBD1 is a possible D gene (5 bases). Trimming took 2 bases from V and 3 from J, leaving 10 bases between them. Germline CDR1 and CDR2: WSHSY and SAAADI. The CDR3 is made up of 14 amino acids. CDR3 protein: CASSEPGMHYGYTF. CDR3 bases: TGCGCCAGCAGTGAGCCAGGGATGCACTATGGCTACACCTTC.

The chain combines TRBV18 with TRBJ2-7; D may be TRBD2 (5 bases). The length of the CDR3 is 14 residues. V lost 0 bases to trimming and J lost 3 bases, with 9 bases between them. Germline V lookup: CDR1 KGHSH, CDR2 LQKENI. CDR3: CASSPPSRGYEQYF. The CDR3 region has the DNA TGTGCCAGCTCACCACCGAGCCGGGGCTACGAGCAGTACTTC.

The V and J genes are TRBV4-1 and TRBJ1-4; D perhaps matches TRBD1 (5 bases). Trimming took off 2 bases at V and 0 bases at J, with 10 bases between the two ends. This CDR3 comprises 16 residues. Per germline, CDR1 MGHRA and CDR2 YSYEKL. Here the CDR3 reads CASSQTTGSTNEKLFF. CDR3 DNA sequence: TGCGCCAGCAGCCAAACTACAGGCTCAACTAATGAAAAACTGTTTTTT.

J is TRBJ1-1 and V is TRBV6-1; D gene unclear. Germline V lookup: CDR1 MNHNS, CDR2 SASEGT. CDR3 length: 16 amino acids. Trimming stripped 0 bases from V and 4 bases from J, with 15 bases between. The CDR3 nucleotides are TGTGCCAGCAGTGAAGCTCCTCGTCGGGTGTTCACTGAAGCTTTCTTT. It yields the protein CASSEAPRRVFTEAFF.

This clone was observed once. At one end the junction does not follow the germline gene, possibly because of a read error. This chain uses TRBV19 with TRBJ1-5; 7 bases agree with TRBD1. Germline V lookup: CDR1 LNHDA, CDR2 SQIVND (reference sequence). The CDR3 extends over 11 amino acids. The CDR3 here is CASRLGDRDLF. The CDR3 nucleotides are TGTGCCAGTAGACTCGGAGACAGGGACCTTTTT.

The chain combines TRBV5-1 with TRBJ1-2; 7 nucleotides align to TRBD1. V dropped 0 bases and J dropped 0; count of bases not matched to a gene: 17. The CDR3 loop spans 20 amino acids. Germline CDR1 SGHRS, CDR2 YFSETQ. The CDR3 DNA reads TGCGCCAGCAGCTTGGTGCCCCCCTCAGACAGGGCATCTGCTAACTATGGCTACACCTTC. The encoded protein is CASSLVPPSDRASANYGYTF.

The gene calls are TRBV5-8 and TRBJ1-2; D gene ambiguous. CDR1 is SGHTS, CDR2 YDEGEE, per germline. This CDR3 has 14 residues. V was cut by 0 bases and J by 3 bases, with 9 bases left in between. This CDR3 is CASSLGGGHYGYTF. DNA for the CDR3: TGTGCCAGCAGCTTGGGTGGAGGGCACTATGGCTACACCTTC.

The chain recombines TRBV6-5 with TRBJ1-2; 8 bases fit TRBD1. This CDR3 region has 15 residues. After removal of 5 bases from V and 6 bases from J, the junction contained 11 bases not matched to a gene. Germline V lookup: CDR1 MNHEY, CDR2 SVGAGI. The chain's CDR3 is CASSPNTGGWDGYTF. CDR3 DNA sequence: TGTGCCAGCAGTCCAAACACAGGGGGTTGGGATGGCTACACCTTC.

The chain couples TRBV5-1 to TRBJ2-3, with TRBD2 as a possible D gene (6 bases). Trimming shortened V by 5 bases and J by 1 base, and 8 bases separated the two germline ends. CDR3 length equals 13 residues. The germline gives CDR1 SGHRS, CDR2 YFSETQ. The chain's CDR3 is CASSPGGTDTQYF. The CDR3 nucleotides are TGCGCCAGCAGTCCGGGGGGCACAGATACGCAGTATTTT.

The chain recombines TRBV27 with TRBJ2-7, with 12 bases fitting TRBD2. Germline V lookup: CDR1 MNHEY, CDR2 SMNVEV (reference sequence). This CDR3 spans 16 amino acids. J lost 5 bases, V lost 5 bases, and 10 bases had no gene match. The CDR3: CASSPIGRTSGNEQYF. The CDR3 nucleotides read TGTGCCAGCAGTCCTATCGGACGGACTAGCGGGAACGAGCAGTACTTC.

This chain uses TRBV15 with TRBJ2-1; D call uncertain. Germline V CDR1 and CDR2: LNHNV, YYDKDF (reference sequence). V lost 2 bases to trimming and J lost 6 bases, with 5 bases between them. The CDR3 is made up of 12 amino acids. The CDR3 coding sequence is TGTGCCACCAGCAGACCGGGCAATGAGCAGTTCTTC. Protein sequence: CATSRPGNEQFF.

V is TRBV14 and J is TRBJ2-7, with 9 bases fitting TRBD1. Germline V gives CDR1 SGHDN, CDR2 FVKESK. V shed 6 bases, J shed 5 bases, and the junction held 8 bases outside the gene matches. This CDR3 region has 14 residues. CDR3 DNA: TGTGCCAGCAGACTGGGACAGGGTGTCCACGAGCAGTACTTC. Amino acid sequence: CASRLGQGVHEQYF.